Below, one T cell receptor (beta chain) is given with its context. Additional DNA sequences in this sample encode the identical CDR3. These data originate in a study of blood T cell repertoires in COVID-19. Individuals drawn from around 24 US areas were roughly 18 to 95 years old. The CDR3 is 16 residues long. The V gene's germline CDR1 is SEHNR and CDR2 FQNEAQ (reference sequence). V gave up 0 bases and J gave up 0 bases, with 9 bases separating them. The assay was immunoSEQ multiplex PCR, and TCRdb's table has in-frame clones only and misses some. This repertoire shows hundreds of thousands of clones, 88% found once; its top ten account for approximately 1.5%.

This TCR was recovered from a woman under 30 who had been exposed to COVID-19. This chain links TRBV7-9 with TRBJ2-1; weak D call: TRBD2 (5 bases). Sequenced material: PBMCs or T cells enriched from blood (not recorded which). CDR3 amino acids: CASSLASGSSYNEQFF. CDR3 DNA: TGTGCCAGCAGCTTAGCGTCGGGGAGCTCCTACAATGAGCAGTTCTTC. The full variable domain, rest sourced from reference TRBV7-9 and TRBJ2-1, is DTGVSQNPRHKITKRGQNVTFRCDPISEHNRLYWYRQTLGQGPEFLTYFQNEAQLEKSRLLSDRFSAERPKGSFSTLEIQRTEQGDSAMYLCASSLASGSSYNEQFFGPGTRLTVL.